The 23 T cell receptor beta chains in this list originate from one sample, sequenced in a study of T cell responses to AZD1222 COVID-19 vaccine. The assay was immunoSEQ multiplex PCR, and TCRdb's table has in-frame clones only and misses some. The table records roughly 86,000 clones, around 85% of them present only once. The sequencing here drew on peripheral blood, taken 28 days after the second AZD1222 dose. The receptors shown here come from an adult who received the AZD1222 COVID-19 vaccine.

The CDR3 region has the DNA TGTGCCATCAAAATAGCGGGTCAATATGGCTACACCTTC. Translated: CAIKIAGQYGYTF. The chain joins TRBV10-3 to TRBJ1-2, with D unresolved. CDR3 size: 13 residues. The germline V gene encodes CDR1 ENHRY and CDR2 SYGVKD. V was trimmed by 7 bases and J by 5 bases, leaving 14 bases between them.

The chain couples TRBV9 to TRBJ2-7; D unclear. CDR3 length equals 13 residues. CDR1 and CDR2 (germline): SGDLS, YYNGEE. V lost 2 bases and J lost 6, with 12 bases in between. The CDR3 region has the DNA TGTGCCAGCAGCGTCCTACAACTTGGCGAGCAGTACTTC. As protein: CASSVLQLGEQYF.

This chain joins TRBV28 and TRBJ2-7; D is perhaps TRBD1 (6 bases). The CDR3 is 14 residues long. Trimming left V 2 bases short and J 3 bases short, with 11 bases between. In germline, CDR1 is MDHEN, CDR2 SYDVKM. CDR3 loop: CASSLGSRGYEQYF. The CDR3 DNA is TGTGCCAGCAGTTTAGGGAGCAGGGGCTACGAGCAGTACTTC.

This rearrangement joins TRBV7-2 to TRBJ2-3, with 8 nucleotides matching TRBD2. Trimming cost V 3 bases and J 4 bases; bases outside gene matches: 9. There are 16 residues in the CDR3. CDR1 is SGHTA, CDR2 FQGNSA, per germline. The CDR3 DNA follows: TGTGCCAGCAGCTTCGGGACTAGGTTGAGCGCAGATACGCAGTATTTT. It specifies CASSFGTRLSADTQYF.

This chain links TRBV3-1 (or the pseudogene TRBV3-2) with TRBJ2-7; 11 bases align to TRBD2. J was trimmed by 2 bases and V by 1 base; bases with no gene match: 7. The germline gives CDR1 LGHDT, CDR2 YNNKEL (reference sequence). The CDR3 is 17 amino acids. The CDR3 nucleotides read TGTGCCAGCAGCCAAGTAACTAGCGGGGGACCCACCTACGAGCAGTACTTC. Its translation is CASSQVTSGGPTYEQYF.

The chain has TRBV14 and TRBJ2-1, with 10 positions matching TRBD2. The CDR3 is 16 amino acids. V lost 3 bases and J lost 13; bases outside the gene matches: 15. Germline V gene sequence: CDR1 SGHDN, CDR2 FVKESK. The CDR3 bases are TGTGCCAGCAGCCAGAAACAAGCGGGGGGGCAGCACAATCAGTTCTTC. This sequence encodes CASSQKQAGGQHNQFF.

The chain is built from TRBV5-1 and TRBJ2-2; perhaps TRBD2 as D (5 bases). CDR1 SGHRS and CDR2 YFSETQ come from the germline V gene. Trimming cost V 4 bases and J 0 bases, with 13 bases left between them. This CDR3 spans 16 amino acids. CDR3 in amino acids: CASSQSSGTNTGELFF. The CDR3 DNA is TGCGCCAGCAGCCAATCGAGCGGAACGAACACCGGGGAGCTGTTTTTT.

The V and J genes are TRBV19 and TRBJ2-5, with D perhaps TRBD1 (5 bases). V was shortened by 5 bases and J by 5 bases, with 18 bases between the two germline ends. Germline CDR1 reads LNHDA; CDR2 reads SQIVND (reference sequence). The CDR3 totals 15 residues. The CDR3 coding sequence is TGTGCCAGTAGTCAGCCGACAGCTCTAGGGGAGACCCAGTACTTC. It specifies CASSQPTALGETQYF. Complete variable domain (other parts from reference TRBV19 and TRBJ2-5): DGGITQSPKYLFRKEGQNVTLSCEQNLNHDAMYWYRQDPGQGLRLIYYSQIVNDFQKGDIAEGYSVSREKKESFPLTVTSAQKNPTAFYLCASSQPTALGETQYFGPGTRLLVL.

CDR3 protein: CSVVGGRYNEQFF. The DNA for the CDR3 is TGCAGCGTTGTTGGCGGGAGGTACAATGAGCAGTTCTTC. The gene calls are TRBV29-1 and TRBJ2-1, with 8 bases aligning to TRBD2. The CDR3 has 13 amino acids. Germline values: CDR1 SQVTM, CDR2 ANQGSEA. J lost 4 bases, V lost 4 bases, and 3 bases had no gene match.

This chain connects TRBV29-1 to TRBJ1-1; D perhaps matches TRBD1 (5 bases). This CDR3 comprises 12 residues. V was shortened by 4 bases and J by 4 bases, with 10 bases between the two germline ends. Germline CDR1 SQVTM, CDR2 ANQGSEA. CDR3 nucleotides: TGCAGCGTTGGACATGGGGGCACTGAAGCTTTCTTT. Protein sequence: CSVGHGGTEAFF.

J is TRBJ2-7 and V is TRBV11-3; TRBD1 is a possible D gene (5 bases). V lost 1 base and J lost 2, with 15 bases in between. The germline V gene encodes CDR1 SGHNT and CDR2 YENEEA. This CDR3 spans 16 amino acids. The CDR3 sequence is CASSLGPDIRTYEQYF. The CDR3 DNA reads TGTGCCAGCAGCTTAGGGCCGGACATAAGGACCTACGAGCAGTACTTC.

This sequence joins TRBV5-1 and TRBJ1-5; D is undetermined. Germline V lookup: CDR1 SGHRS, CDR2 YFSETQ. This CDR3 comprises 13 residues. V shed 0 bases and J shed 5 bases, with 6 bases lying between them. The CDR3 DNA reads as TGCGCCAGCAGCTTGGCCATAGATCAGCCCCAGCATTTT. Its protein is CASSLAIDQPQHF.

The chain recombines TRBV6-1 with TRBJ2-7; tentatively, D is TRBD2 (6 bases). Germline loops: CDR1 MNHNS, CDR2 SASEGT. The CDR3 loop spans 14 amino acids. Trimming took off 1 base at V and 7 bases at J, with 14 bases between the two ends. The CDR3 DNA is TGTGCCAGCAGTGAAGGACTAGGGTTGGGTGAGCAGTACTTC. It codes for CASSEGLGLGEQYF.

The chain employs TRBV2 and TRBJ2-3, with 10 bases aligning to TRBD2. The CDR3 has 16 residues. CDR1 is SNHLY and CDR2 is FYNNEI in the germline V gene. V lost 6 bases to trimming and J lost 3 bases; unmatched junction nucleotides: 9. This CDR3 reads CASSLERGGLTDTQYF. The CDR3 region has the DNA TGTGCCAGCAGCCTAGAGCGGGGGGGCTTGACAGATACGCAGTATTTT.

The V call is TRBV6-4, the J call TRBJ2-3; 10 bases fit TRBD2. With 3 bases clipped from V and 8 bases from J, the junction kept 8 bases outside the gene matches. Germline V gene lookup returns CDR1 MRHNA and CDR2 SNTAGT. There are 15 residues in the CDR3. The CDR3 loop reads CASSEASGGTSTQYF. CDR3 DNA: TGTGCCAGCAGTGAAGCTAGCGGGGGAACCAGTACGCAGTATTTT.

The V gene is TRBV12-5, the J gene TRBJ1-4; D remains ambiguous. Between the trimmed V and J ends, which lost 1 base and 3 bases, there was a span of 6 bases. The germline V gene has CDR1 LGHNT and CDR2 FRNRAP. There are 14 residues in the CDR3. DNA of the CDR3: TGTGCTAGTGGTTTGGACCATCCTAATGAAAAACTGTTTTTT. This translates into CASGLDHPNEKLFF.

The chain joins TRBV30 to TRBJ1-3; unclear D gene. Germline V lookup: CDR1 GTSNPN, CDR2 SVGIG (reference sequence). The CDR3 runs 15 residues. Trimming removed 0 bases at V and 0 bases at J, with 9 bases between. The CDR3 DNA is TGTGCCTGGAGTGTGGGGAGACTCTCTGGAAACACCATATATTTT. Residues: CAWSVGRLSGNTIYF.

The rearrangement uses TRBV6-6 and TRBJ2-2, with TRBD1 identical over 9 bases. The V gene end was trimmed by 5 bases and the J gene end by 6 bases; junction bases not matched to a gene: 4. The CDR3 extends over 14 amino acids. Germline V CDR1 and CDR2: MNHNY, SVGAGI (reference sequence). CDR3 coding DNA: TGTGCCAGCAGTAAACGGACAGGGGCCGGGGAGCTGTTTTTT. Protein: CASSKRTGAGELFF.

The chain has TRBV5-4 and TRBJ1-1; TRBD1 matches 10 bases. This CDR3 spans 15 amino acids. Germline V gives CDR1 SGHNT, CDR2 YYREEE (reference sequence). J gave up 1 base and V 6 bases, and 6 bases lay outside the gene matches. The CDR3 sequence: CASNDGTGANTEAFF. In DNA form, the CDR3 reads TGTGCCAGCAACGACGGGACAGGGGCGAACACTGAAGCTTTCTTT.

This rearrangement joins TRBV4-3 to TRBJ2-5, with 8 bases identical to TRBD1. The germline CDR1 and CDR2 sequences are LGHNA and YSLEER. There are 15 residues in the CDR3. J gave up 3 bases and V 3 bases, and 6 bases lay outside the gene matches. The CDR3 spells CASSQDGTGEETQYF. In nucleotides, the CDR3 is TGCGCCAGCAGCCAGGACGGGACAGGAGAAGAGACCCAGTACTTC.

The chain recombines TRBV7-8 with TRBJ2-1; 13 bases are shared with TRBD2. The germline V gene has CDR1 SGHVS and CDR2 FQNEAQ. The CDR3 consists of 15 residues. V was pared by 4 bases and J by 12 bases, with 9 bases of the junction left unmatched. CDR3 DNA sequence: TGTGCCAGCAGCTCGTCCGGACTAGCGGGGGATGGGCAGTTCTTC. Amino acid sequence: CASSSSGLAGDGQFF.

This chain links TRBV6-2 or TRBV6-3 with TRBJ1-6; D call uncertain. This CDR3 has 14 residues. Deletions cut 0 bases from V and 18 bases from J, with 18 bases between. Germline V gene lookup returns CDR1 MNHEY and CDR2 SVGEGT. The CDR3 loop is CASSYSGQRTPGHF. The CDR3 DNA is TGTGCCAGCAGTTACTCTGGCCAGCGGACGCCGGGCCACTTT.

CDR3 loop: CASSPGTGDKSTYEQYF. The DNA of the CDR3 is TGTGCCAGCAGTCCTGGGACAGGGGACAAATCGACCTACGAGCAGTACTTC. The chain joins TRBV27 to TRBJ2-7, with 10 positions matching TRBD1. Unmatched junction bases numbered 12, after V lost 5 bases and J lost 2 bases. Germline V CDR1 and CDR2: MNHEY, SMNVEV (reference sequence). This CDR3 has 17 amino acids.